This TCR beta chain was observed in a study of cytomegalovirus exposure and HLA in healthy donors. Whole-study results and caveats: It was about 150 TCR beta chains that were listed as cytomegalovirus-associated. TRBV6-2, TRBV6-3 and some other V segments were excluded as indistinguishable. Further analysis, carried out later, found HLA-associated TCR beta chains more clonally expanded than equally common other chains. It was assumed in the presence/absence analyses that sequencing depth was roughly uniform across donors.

With V trimmed by 2 bases and J by 4 bases, 10 bases remained unmatched. Germline V gene sequence: CDR1 MNHNS, CDR2 SASEGT. CDR3 size: 16 residues. A multiplex PCR was run with 60 Vbeta primers and 13 Jbeta primers. Generated by immunoSEQ multiplex PCR, the TCRdb table keeps only in-frame clones and is missing some. The sample has approximately 170,000 clones; around 80% are singletons. Regarding this clone: Antigen: not known.

The chain employs TRBV6-1 and TRBJ2-7; the match to TRBD2 covers 8 bases. Source material: PBMCs. The TCR comes from a woman aged 40 to 55 in good health and CMV-seropositive. The CDR3 bases are TGTGCCAGCAGTGAATACCTCGGGGGGGGCGGGTACGAGCAGTACTTC. It translates to CASSEYLGGGGYEQYF.